This TCR beta chain was obtained from a study of T-cell memory formation after mild COVID-19 (dated by TCRdb to the early 2020s). Regarding the study in general: Most TCR sequence clusters were specific to one of the two donors. In a couple of donors, T-cell clones that expanded and contracted after mild COVID-19 were followed by sequencing TCRalpha and TCRbeta repertoires longitudinally. Two young, previously healthy adult volunteers made up the cohort, one male and one female.

Sequencing was carried out with an Illumina NovaSeq 6000. Using 5'RACE with constant-segment primers, TCRalpha and TCRbeta cDNA libraries were constructed, with sample barcodes and unique molecular identifiers added in the process. RNA was extracted from every sample with Trizol reagent. The libraries were amplified in two PCR steps, and the second step added a second sample barcode and Illumina TruSeq adapters. Libraries were sequenced on an Illumina NovaSeq with 2 x 150 bp paired-end reads. The study's processing was this. Reads were demultiplexed and collapsed into UMI-guided consensus sequences with migec v1.2.7. With mixcr v2.1.11, UMI consensuses were aligned to TRA and TRB V and J templates and assembled into clonotypes. A clonotype was counted as expanded or contracted only if both edgeR and NoisET called the change significant, with noise models trained on biological replicates. For edgeR calls, the thresholds were a false discovery rate-adjusted p below 0.01 and a log2 fold-change of 1. As an exploratory analysis of dynamics, max-normalized trajectories of the 1000 most abundant clonotypes were examined with PCA combined with hierarchical clustering. Each responding clone was given a CD4 or CD8 phenotype based on the CD4+ and CD8+ repertoires, which had been sequenced separately. TCRdb redid the processing of the public reads, applying fastp at Q25 and MiXCR, and retained in-frame beta chains. Identical CDR3 proteins give one entry, which carries the most common genes and DNA. The V and J calls follow TCRdb's processing rather than the paper's. This sample is represented by tens of thousands of distinct CDR3 sequences; roughly an eighth of them were singletons. The top ten clonotypes cover less than 30% of the sample.

PBMCs were isolated by Ficoll-Paque density gradient centrifugation. On the study overall, not on this receptor specifically: Contracting CD4+ clones were located mainly in the CM and EM memory subsets, whereas CD8+ clones were found to be enriched in EMRA. Some responding clones were detected in pre-infection memory, which suggested that pre-existing cross-reactive memory T cells had joined the SARS-CoV-2 response. The second-wave clones that peaked on day 37 were not confirmed to be SARS-CoV-2 specific. The study covered only a couple of mild cases, and larger cohorts including severe cases with pre-infection samples were considered necessary. Balanced CD4/CD8 phenotypes were observed for clones contracting from day 15 to 85, whereas a bias towards CD4+ was observed for a second wave of clones expanding from day 15 to 37.

This clonotype was observed at least ten times. Its antigen is unknown. No much larger clonotype is one base removed from it; base qualities were not supplied. Looking up the germline V gene (reference sequence) yields CDR1 DFQATT and CDR2 SNEGSKA. The CDR3 spans 12 residues, from the cysteine through the phenylalanine. The DNA shown is the 36-base CDR3, in frame from base 1. The receptor was derived from a man between 18 and 29 years old who had mild COVID-19 (a few samples of this study predate the infection). The sample titles of this study are shuffled in the database, so cell type and time point are left out; the donor was told from shared clones. This receptor chain uses TRBV20-1 and TRBJ1-5, with 7 middle bases fitting TRBD1. Sequencing was done on a sample of PBMCs or a T cell subset sorted from them (not recorded which). The encoded CDR3 is CSFGTENQPQHF. The DNA reads TGCAGCTTCGGGACAGAGAATCAGCCCCAGCATTTT.